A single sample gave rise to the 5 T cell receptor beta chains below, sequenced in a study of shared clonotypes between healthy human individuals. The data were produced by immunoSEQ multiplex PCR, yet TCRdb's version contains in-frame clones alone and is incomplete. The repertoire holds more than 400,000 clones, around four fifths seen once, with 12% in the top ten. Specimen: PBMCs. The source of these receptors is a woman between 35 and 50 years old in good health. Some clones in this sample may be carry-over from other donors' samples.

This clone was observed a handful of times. Written as DNA, the CDR3 is TGTGCCAGCAGTCCCTTGGGTCCGTACAATGAGCAGTTCTTC. This codes for CASSPLGPYNEQFF. The chain combines TRBV6-6 with TRBJ2-1; D is unresolved. V shed 5 bases and J shed 4 bases, with 12 bases lying between them. The CDR3 has 14 amino acids. Germline-derived CDR1 and CDR2 are MNHNY and SVGAGI (reference sequence).

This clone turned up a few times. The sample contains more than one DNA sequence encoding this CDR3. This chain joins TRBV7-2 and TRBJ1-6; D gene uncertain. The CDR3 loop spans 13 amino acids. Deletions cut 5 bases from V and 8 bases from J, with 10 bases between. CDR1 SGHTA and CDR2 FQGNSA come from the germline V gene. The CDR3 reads CASSLSGDSPLHF. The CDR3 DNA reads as TGTGCCAGCAGCCTAAGTGGGGATTCACCCCTCCACTTT.

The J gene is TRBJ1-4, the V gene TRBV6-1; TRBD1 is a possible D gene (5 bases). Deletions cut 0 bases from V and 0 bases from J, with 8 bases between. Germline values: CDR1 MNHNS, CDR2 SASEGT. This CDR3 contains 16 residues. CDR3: CASSEAQGSTNEKLFF. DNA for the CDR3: TGTGCCAGCAGTGAAGCGCAGGGTTCAACTAATGAAAAACTGTTTTTT.

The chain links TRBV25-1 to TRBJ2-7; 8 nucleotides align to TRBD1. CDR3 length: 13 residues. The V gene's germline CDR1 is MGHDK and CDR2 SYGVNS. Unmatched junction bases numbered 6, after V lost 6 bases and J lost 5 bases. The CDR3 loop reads CASSRTGTHEQYF. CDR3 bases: TGTGCCAGCAGCCGGACAGGGACCCACGAGCAGTACTTC.

The CDR3 is CASSQDKNTEAFF. CDR3 coding DNA: TGCGCCAGCAGCCAAGACAAGAACACTGAAGCTTTCTTT. The chain is built from TRBV4-3 and TRBJ1-1; D remains ambiguous. V was cut by 0 bases and J by 1 base, with 3 bases left in between. The CDR3 covers 13 residues. The germline gives CDR1 LGHNA, CDR2 YSLEER.